The text below deals with one TCR beta chain. These data come from a study of blood T cell repertoires in COVID-19. CDR1 is WSHSY, CDR2 SAAADI, per germline. V dropped 4 bases and J dropped 7; count of bases not matched to a gene: 6. The CDR3 has 15 residues. TCRdb's copy holds only in-frame clones and misses some; the assay was immunoSEQ multiplex PCR. The table has 150,000 to 190,000 clones, 80% to 90% seen once; the top ten hold roughly 8.9%. V and J are TRBV10-2 and TRBJ2-1; TRBD2 agrees at 11 bases. This clonotype was sampled from a woman aged 50 to 60 with acute or convalescent COVID-19. The sample comprised peripheral blood. The CDR3 loop is CASSGLAGGPNEQFF. The CDR3 coding sequence is TGCGCCAGCAGTGGTTTAGCGGGGGGGCCAAATGAGCAGTTCTTC.